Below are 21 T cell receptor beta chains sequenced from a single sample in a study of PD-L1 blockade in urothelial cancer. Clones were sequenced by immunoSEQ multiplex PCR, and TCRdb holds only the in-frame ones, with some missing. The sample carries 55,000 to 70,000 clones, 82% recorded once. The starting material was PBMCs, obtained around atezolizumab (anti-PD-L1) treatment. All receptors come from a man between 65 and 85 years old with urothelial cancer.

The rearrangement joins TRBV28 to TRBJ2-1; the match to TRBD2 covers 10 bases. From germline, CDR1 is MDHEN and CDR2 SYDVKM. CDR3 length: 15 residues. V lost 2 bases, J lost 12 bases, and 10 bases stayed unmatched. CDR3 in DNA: TGTGCCAGCAGTTTAATTGGGACTAGCGCTCTGGTGCAGTTCTTC. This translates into CASSLIGTSALVQFF.

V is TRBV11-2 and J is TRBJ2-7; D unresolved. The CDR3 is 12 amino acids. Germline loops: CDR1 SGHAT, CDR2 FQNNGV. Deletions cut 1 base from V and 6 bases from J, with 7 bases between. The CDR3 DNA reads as TGTGCCAGCAGCTTAGGGGCATCCGAGCAGTACTTC. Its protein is CASSLGASEQYF. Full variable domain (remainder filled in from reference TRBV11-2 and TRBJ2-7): EAGVAQSPRYKIIEKRQSVAFWCNPISGHATLYWYQQILGQGPKLLIQFQNNGVVDDSQLPKDRFSAERLKGVDSTLKIQPAKLEDSAVYLCASSLGASEQYFGPGTRLTVT.

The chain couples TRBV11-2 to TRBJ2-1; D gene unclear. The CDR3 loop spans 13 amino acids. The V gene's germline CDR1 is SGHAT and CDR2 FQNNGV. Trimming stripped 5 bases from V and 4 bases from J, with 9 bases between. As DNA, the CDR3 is TGTGCCAGCAGCCCGAGCGTATACAATGAGCAGTTCTTC. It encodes CASSPSVYNEQFF.

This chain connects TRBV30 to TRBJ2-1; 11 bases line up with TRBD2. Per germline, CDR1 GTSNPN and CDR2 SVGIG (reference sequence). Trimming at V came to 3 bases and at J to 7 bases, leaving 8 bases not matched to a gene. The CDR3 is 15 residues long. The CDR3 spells CAWSITSGRSNEQFF. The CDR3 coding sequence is TGTGCCTGGAGCATCACTAGCGGGAGATCGAATGAGCAGTTCTTC.

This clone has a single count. The CDR3 coding sequence is TGTGCCAGTAGTAAGCAGGGCGCCTACACTGAAGCTTTCTTT. It is translated as CASSKQGAYTEAFF. V is TRBV19 and J is TRBJ1-1; TRBD1 might be the D (5 bases). With 4 bases removed from V and 3 bases from J, the gap between germline ends came to 12 bases. The germline CDR1 and CDR2 sequences are LNHDA and SQIVND (reference sequence). CDR3 length equals 14 residues.

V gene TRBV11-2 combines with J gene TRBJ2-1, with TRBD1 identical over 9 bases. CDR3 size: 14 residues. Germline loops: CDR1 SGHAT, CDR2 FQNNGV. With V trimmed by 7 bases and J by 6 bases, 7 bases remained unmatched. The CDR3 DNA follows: TGTGCCAGCAACTTGGGACAGGGAGGCAATGAGCAGTTCTTC. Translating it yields CASNLGQGGNEQFF.

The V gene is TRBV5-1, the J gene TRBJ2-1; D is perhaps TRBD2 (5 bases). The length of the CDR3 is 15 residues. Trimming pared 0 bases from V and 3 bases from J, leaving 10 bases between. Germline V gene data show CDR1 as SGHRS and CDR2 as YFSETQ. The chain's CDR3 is CASSLVSVGYNEQFF. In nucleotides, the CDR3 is TGCGCCAGCAGCTTGGTTAGCGTTGGCTACAATGAGCAGTTCTTC.

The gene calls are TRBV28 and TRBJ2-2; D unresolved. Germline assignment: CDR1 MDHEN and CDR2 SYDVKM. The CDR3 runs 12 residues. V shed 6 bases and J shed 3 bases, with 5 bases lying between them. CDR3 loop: CASSSDTGELFF. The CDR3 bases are TGTGCCAGCAGCAGTGACACCGGGGAGCTGTTTTTT. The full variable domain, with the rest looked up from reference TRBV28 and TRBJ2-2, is DVKVTQSSRYLVKRTGEKVFLECVQDMDHENMFWYRQDPGLGLRLIYFSYDVKMKEKGDIPEGYSVSREKKERFSLILESASTNQTSMYLCASSSDTGELFFGEGSRLTVL.

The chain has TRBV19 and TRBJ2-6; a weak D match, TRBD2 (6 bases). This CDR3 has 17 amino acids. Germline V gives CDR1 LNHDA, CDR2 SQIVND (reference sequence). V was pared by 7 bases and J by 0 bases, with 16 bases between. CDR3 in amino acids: CASTHRESTSGANVLTF. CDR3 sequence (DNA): TGTGCCAGTACCCATCGGGAGAGTACCTCTGGGGCCAACGTCCTGACTTTC.

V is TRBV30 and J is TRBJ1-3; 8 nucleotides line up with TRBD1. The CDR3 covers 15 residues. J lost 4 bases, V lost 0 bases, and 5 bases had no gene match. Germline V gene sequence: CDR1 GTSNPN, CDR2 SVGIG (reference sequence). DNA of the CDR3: TGTGCCTGGAGTGTAGGGCAGGGGGCAGGAAACACCATATATTTT. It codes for CAWSVGQGAGNTIYF.

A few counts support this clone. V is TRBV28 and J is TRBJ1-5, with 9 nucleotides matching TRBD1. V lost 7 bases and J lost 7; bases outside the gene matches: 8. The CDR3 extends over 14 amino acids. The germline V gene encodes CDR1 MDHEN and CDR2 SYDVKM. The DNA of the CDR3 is TGTGCCAGCATCGGGACAGGGTCGCGGCAGCCCCAGCATTTT. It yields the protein CASIGTGSRQPQHF.

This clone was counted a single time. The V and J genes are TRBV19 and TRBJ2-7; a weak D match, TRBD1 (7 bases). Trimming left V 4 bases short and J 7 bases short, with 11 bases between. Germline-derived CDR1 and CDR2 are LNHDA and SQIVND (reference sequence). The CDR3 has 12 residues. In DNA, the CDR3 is TGTGCCAGTAGTAGGGGGGACAGAGAGCAGTACTTC. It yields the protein CASSRGDREQYF.

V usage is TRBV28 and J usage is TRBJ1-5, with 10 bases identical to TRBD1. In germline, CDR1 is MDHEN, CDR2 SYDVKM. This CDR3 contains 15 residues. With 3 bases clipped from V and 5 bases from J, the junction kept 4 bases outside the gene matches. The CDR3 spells CASSFGTGDYQPQHF. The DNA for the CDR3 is TGTGCCAGCAGTTTTGGGACAGGGGATTATCAGCCCCAGCATTTT.

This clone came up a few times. CDR3 coding DNA: TGTGCCAGCAGTGAGGTCTGGGCAGGGGGCACCGGGGAGCTGTTTTTT. It is translated as CASSEVWAGGTGELFF. V gene TRBV6-1 combines with J gene TRBJ2-2; 7 nucleotides match TRBD1. Germline CDR1 reads MNHNS; CDR2 reads SASEGT. J gave up 4 bases and V 3 bases, and 8 bases lay outside the gene matches. The CDR3 totals 16 residues.

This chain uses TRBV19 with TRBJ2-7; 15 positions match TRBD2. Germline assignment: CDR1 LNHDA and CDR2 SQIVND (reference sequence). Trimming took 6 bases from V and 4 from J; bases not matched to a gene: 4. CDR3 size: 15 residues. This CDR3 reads CASSPGLAGGYEQYF. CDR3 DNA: TGTGCCAGTAGCCCTGGACTAGCGGGAGGGTACGAGCAGTACTTC.

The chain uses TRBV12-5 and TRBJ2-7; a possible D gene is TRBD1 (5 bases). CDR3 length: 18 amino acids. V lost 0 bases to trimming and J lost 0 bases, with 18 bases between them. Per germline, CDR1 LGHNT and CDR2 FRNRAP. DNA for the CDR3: TGTGCTAGTGGTTTGGTCCTGACCAGGGCGAGGAGCTCCTACGAGCAGTACTTC. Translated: CASGLVLTRARSSYEQYF.

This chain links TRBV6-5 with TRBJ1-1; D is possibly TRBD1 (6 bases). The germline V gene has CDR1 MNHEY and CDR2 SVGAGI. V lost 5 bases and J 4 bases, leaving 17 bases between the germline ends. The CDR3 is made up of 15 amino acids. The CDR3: CASSLGHSRGTEAFF. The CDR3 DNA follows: TGTGCCAGCAGTCTAGGACACTCCAGGGGCACTGAAGCTTTCTTT.

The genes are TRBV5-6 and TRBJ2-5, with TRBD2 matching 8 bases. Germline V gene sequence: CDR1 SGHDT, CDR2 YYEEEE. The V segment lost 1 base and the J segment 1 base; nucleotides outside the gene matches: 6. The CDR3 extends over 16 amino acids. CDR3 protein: CASSLLTSGIQETQYF. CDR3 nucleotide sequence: TGTGCCAGCAGCTTGTTAACTAGCGGAATCCAAGAGACCCAGTACTTC.

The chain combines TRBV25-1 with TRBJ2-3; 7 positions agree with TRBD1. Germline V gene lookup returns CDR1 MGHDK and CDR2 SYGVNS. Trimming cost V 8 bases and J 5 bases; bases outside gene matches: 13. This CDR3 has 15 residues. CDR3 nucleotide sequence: TGTGCCAGCCCAACCGACAGGGTGTCGCGAGATACGCAGTATTTT. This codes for CASPTDRVSRDTQYF.

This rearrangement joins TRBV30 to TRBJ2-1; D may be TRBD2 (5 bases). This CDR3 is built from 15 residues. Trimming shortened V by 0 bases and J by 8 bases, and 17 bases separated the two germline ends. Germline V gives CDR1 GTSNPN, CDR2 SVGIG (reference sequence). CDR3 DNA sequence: TGTGCCTGGAGTGTACTAGGCGGATCCGTCGATGAGCAGTTCTTC. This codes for CAWSVLGGSVDEQFF.

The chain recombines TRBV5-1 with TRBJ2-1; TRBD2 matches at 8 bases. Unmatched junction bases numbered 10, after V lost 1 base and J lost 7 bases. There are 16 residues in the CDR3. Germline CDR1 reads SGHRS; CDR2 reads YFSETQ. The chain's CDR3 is CASSLNWGLEENEQFF. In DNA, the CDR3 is TGCGCCAGCAGCTTGAATTGGGGACTAGAGGAGAATGAGCAGTTCTTC.